These 18 T cell receptor beta chains came from one sample sequenced in a study of blood T cell repertoires in COVID-19. Data came from immunoSEQ multiplex PCR; TCRdb stores just in-frame clones and leaves some out. The repertoire holds 100,000 to 150,000 clones, about four fifths seen once, with 1.4% to 1.5% in the top ten. Specimen: peripheral blood. The receptors derive from a man between 60 and 75 years old with acute or convalescent COVID-19.

The chain recombines TRBV3-1 (or the pseudogene TRBV3-2) with TRBJ1-2; a weak D match, TRBD1 (5 bases). The CDR3 length is 14 residues. The V end lost 0 bases, the J end lost 7 bases, and 12 bases lay between the germline ends. Germline V CDR1 and CDR2: LGHDT, YNNKEL (reference sequence). The CDR3 is CASSQDYRRGGYTF. CDR3 coding DNA: TGTGCCAGCAGCCAAGATTACCGAAGGGGTGGCTACACCTTC.

This clone has more than one count but fewer than ten. V gene TRBV5-6 combines with J gene TRBJ1-2; tentative D call: TRBD1 (5 bases). The germline V gene has CDR1 SGHDT and CDR2 YYEEEE. The ends were cut back, 1 base at V and 4 bases at J, with 11 bases in the middle. The CDR3 has 14 amino acids. CDR3 nucleotides: TGTGCCAGCAGCTTGTTGGGGCCCTCCTATGGCTACACCTTC. Encoded protein: CASSLLGPSYGYTF.

About this clone: Other DNA sequences in this specimen translate into the identical CDR3. J is TRBJ1-1 and V is TRBV5-1; maybe TRBD1 (5 bases). The CDR3 sequence is 13 residues long. Trimming stripped 3 bases from V and 4 bases from J, with 10 bases between. The germline CDR1 and CDR2 sequences are SGHRS and YFSETQ. The CDR3 nucleotides are TGCGCCAGCAGCTGGGGCGGCGGCACTGAAGCTTTCTTT. This codes for CASSWGGGTEAFF.

V and J are TRBV2 and TRBJ2-2; TRBD1 agrees at 9 bases. The CDR3 length is 15 residues. The germline V gene encodes CDR1 SNHLY and CDR2 FYNNEI. Germline trimming cut 6 bases from V and 6 bases from J; bases unmatched to any gene: 8. CDR3 protein: CASSPRDRVAGELFF. The CDR3 DNA sequence: TGTGCCAGCAGCCCAAGGGACAGGGTGGCCGGGGAGCTGTTTTTT.

This chain uses TRBV7-9 with TRBJ2-5, with TRBD1 matching over 10 bases. V lost 5 bases and J lost 4; bases outside the gene matches: 4. This CDR3 has 14 amino acids. CDR1 SEHNR and CDR2 FQNEAQ come from the germline V gene (reference sequence). In DNA, the CDR3 is TGTGCCAGCAGCAAGGACAGGGGGACAGAGACCCAGTACTTC. It yields the protein CASSKDRGTETQYF.

The chain has TRBV29-1 and TRBJ2-7, with 8 bases that match TRBD1. CDR3 length: 11 residues. Trimming cost V 7 bases and J 6 bases; bases outside gene matches: 5. The germline V gene encodes CDR1 SQVTM and CDR2 ANQGSEA. The CDR3 nucleotides read TGCAGCGCAGCGACAGGGGTCGAGCAGTACTTC. Translating gives CSAATGVEQYF.

The chain is built from TRBV15 and TRBJ1-2, with D hard to call. V shed 0 bases and J shed 7 bases, with 21 bases lying between them. The CDR3 covers 17 residues. CDR1 LNHNV and CDR2 YYDKDF come from the germline V gene (reference sequence). CDR3 in DNA: TGTGCCACCAGCAGAGACCCGGCCGAAGGACTTGTAGGTGGCTACACCTTC. Its translation: CATSRDPAEGLVGGYTF.

V is TRBV6-1 and J is TRBJ2-7; D uncertain. Germline V gene data show CDR1 as MNHNS and CDR2 as SASEGT. This CDR3 spans 13 amino acids. The V and J ends lost 2 bases and 6 bases respectively, with 11 bases between them. The CDR3: CASSEIVRGEQYF. As DNA, the CDR3 is TGTGCCAGCAGTGAAATAGTACGCGGCGAGCAGTACTTC.

V usage is TRBV3-1 (or the pseudogene TRBV3-2) and J usage is TRBJ2-5; D is ambiguous. With 3 bases removed from V and 4 bases from J, the gap between germline ends came to 6 bases. Germline CDR1 LGHDT, CDR2 YNNKEL (reference sequence). This CDR3 spans 12 amino acids. Written as DNA, the CDR3 is TGTGCCAGCAGCCATCTAGGAGAGACCCAGTACTTC. It yields the protein CASSHLGETQYF.

The chain employs TRBV6-5 and TRBJ2-2, with a weak D call TRBD2 (6 bases). Germline V gene data show CDR1 as MNHEY and CDR2 as SVGAGI. V was shortened by 3 bases and J by 3 bases, with 14 bases between the two germline ends. The CDR3 covers 16 residues. The chain's CDR3 is CASSYFRPSDTGELFF. Written as DNA, the CDR3 is TGTGCCAGCAGTTATTTCAGGCCTAGCGACACCGGGGAGCTGTTTTTT.

The chain couples TRBV11-2 to TRBJ2-4, with D possibly TRBD2 on 6 matching bases. The V end was cut by 2 bases, the J end by 5 bases, with 13 bases between. Germline values: CDR1 SGHAT, CDR2 FQNNGV. The CDR3 is made up of 15 amino acids. Written as DNA, the CDR3 is TGTGCCAGCAGCTTATCCCCCGGGAGTCAAAACATTCAGTACTTC. This codes for CASSLSPGSQNIQYF. The full variable domain, with the rest looked up from reference TRBV11-2 and TRBJ2-4, is EAGVAQSPRYKIIEKRQSVAFWCNPISGHATLYWYQQILGQGPKLLIQFQNNGVVDDSQLPKDRFSAERLKGVDSTLKIQPAKLEDSAVYLCASSLSPGSQNIQYFGAGTRLSVL.

In DNA form, the CDR3 reads TGTGCCAGCAGCCAGGGACAGGGGATAGCCAAAAACATTCAGTACTTC. Protein: CASSQGQGIAKNIQYF. The chain joins TRBV7-2 to TRBJ2-4; 10 positions match TRBD1. Germline lookup yields CDR1 SGHTA and CDR2 FQGNSA. The CDR3 is 16 amino acids. V lost 5 bases, J lost 0 bases, and 4 bases stayed unmatched.

The chain couples TRBV27 to TRBJ2-7; 12 positions match TRBD2. Germline lookup yields CDR1 MNHEY and CDR2 SMNVEV (reference sequence). The trim removed 5 bases at V and 5 bases at J, leaving 7 bases unmatched. The CDR3 runs 15 residues. This CDR3 reads CASSPTTSGRNEQYF. In DNA form, the CDR3 reads TGTGCCAGCAGTCCGACGACTAGCGGGAGAAACGAGCAGTACTTC.

The chain links TRBV11-3 to TRBJ2-2, with 9 positions matching TRBD1. The V segment lost 4 bases and the J segment 5 bases; nucleotides outside the gene matches: 5. The germline CDR1 and CDR2 sequences are SGHNT and YENEEA. This CDR3 contains 15 residues. The CDR3: CASSSGTGSTGELFF. DNA of the CDR3: TGTGCCAGCAGCTCAGGGACAGGGAGTACCGGGGAGCTGTTTTTT.

Notes on this clone: At one end, the junction sequence differs from germline, possibly due to a read error. J is TRBJ2-3 and V is TRBV6-1, with D possibly being TRBD1 (6 bases). The CDR3 runs 12 residues. Germline lookup yields CDR1 MNHNS and CDR2 SASEGT. The CDR3 nucleotides are TGTGCCAGCAGTGAGTGGGACAAACGAAGCCTTTTT. This translates into CASSEWDKRSLF.

The rearrangement uses TRBV7-9 and TRBJ2-2; no clear D gene. The CDR3 extends over 12 amino acids. Deletions cut 1 base from V and 7 bases from J, with 4 bases between. Germline CDR1 is SEHNR and CDR2 is FQNEAQ (reference sequence). CDR3 sequence (DNA): TGTGCCAGCAGCTTAGAACACGGGGAGCTGTTTTTT. Protein sequence: CASSLEHGELFF.

The CDR3 sequence is CASSVRGQTAYEQYF. CDR3 sequence (DNA): TGTGCCAGCAGTGTCCGTGGGCAGACAGCCTACGAGCAGTACTTC. The chain carries TRBV25-1 and TRBJ2-7, with D maybe TRBD1 (5 bases). The length of the CDR3 is 15 residues. Looked up from germline, CDR1 is MGHDK and CDR2 is SYGVNS. Trimming pared 4 bases from V and 2 bases from J, leaving 15 bases between.

The gene calls are TRBV5-8 and TRBJ1-1; 8 nucleotides match TRBD1. The CDR3 spans 14 residues. V was pared by 0 bases and J by 9 bases, with 7 bases of the junction left unmatched. Germline values: CDR1 SGHTS, CDR2 YDEGEE. CDR3 sequence reads: CASSLGTGYHQAFF. Written as DNA, the CDR3 is TGTGCCAGCAGCTTGGGGACAGGGTACCACCAAGCTTTCTTT.